This is a list of T cell receptor beta chains from one sample in a study of shared clonotypes between healthy human individuals. Here immunoSEQ multiplex PCR was the method, and the copy in TCRdb shows in-frame clones only, minus some. The table lists approximately 2.5 million clones, roughly 93% of them singletons. The specimen was naive CD4+ T cells from PBMCs. Receptor source: a man younger than 35 in good health. Some clones in this sample may be carry-over from other donors' samples. The CDR3 runs from the conserved cysteine through the conserved F or W. A D gene is named only where the DNA matches it firmly. Size is omitted from some rows. Given values are once, few, many or a class for expanded clones.

>TRBJ2-3|14|-|TRBV5-1|-
TGCGCCAGCAGCTTAATTTTGGGCGCAGATACGCAGTATTTT
CASSLILGADTQYF
>TRBJ1-1|16|-|TRBV19|-
TGTGCCACCGAGTTTAGCCGGGGCTCCGGGGGGACTGAAGCTTTCTTT
CATEFSRGSGGTEAFF
>TRBJ2-1|13|TRBD2|TRBV27|-
TGTGCCAGCAGTTTATCTATAACTAGCGCGCAGTTCTTC
CASSLSITSAQFF
>TRBJ1-4|14|TRBD1|TRBV2|-
TGTGCCAGCACCAAGGACAGGGTAGAGGAAAAACTGTTTTTT
CASTKDRVEEKLFF
>TRBJ2-7|15|TRBD2|TRBV6-5|once
TGTGCCAGCAGTTACTCGGGGGGAGGGACCTACGAGCAGTACTTC
CASSYSGGGTYEQYF
>TRBJ2-5|14|TRBD1|TRBV5-1|-
TGCGCCAGCAGCCGGGACAGGGACCAAGAGACCCAGTACTTC
CASSRDRDQETQYF
>TRBJ2-7|13|-|TRBV7-8|once
TGTGCCAGCAGCCGGGACCGAGAGGGCGAGCAGTACTTC
CASSRDREGEQYF
>TRBJ2-7|17|-|TRBV28|-
TGTGCCAGCACCCCTCGGGGTGTGGCCAGCCGCCGGCGAGAGCAGTACTTC
CASTPRGVASRRREQYF
>TRBJ1-3|15|TRBD1|TRBV4-1|-
TGCGCCAGCAGCCTTCCCCGGACAGGTCTGGACACCATATATTTT
CASSLPRTGLDTIYF
>TRBJ1-3|17|-|TRBV7-2|once
TGTGCCAGCAGCTTAAGTGCAGGGCCCGTCTCTGGAAACACCATATATTTT
CASSLSAGPVSGNTIYF
>TRBJ2-5|17|TRBD1|TRBV7-2|-
TGTGCCAGTGGGGCCACAACCGGGACAGGCCTGGGGGAGACCCAGTACTTC
CASGATTGTGLGETQYF
>TRBJ1-3|15|-|TRBV7-9|-
TGTGCCAGCAGAAACGAGAACCCGGACGGAAACACCATATATTTT
CASRNENPDGNTIYF
>TRBJ1-2|16|TRBD1|TRBV6-6|-
TGTGCCAGCAGTTACACGTCAGGAGGGGGCTACTATGGCTACACCTTC
CASSYTSGGGYYGYTF
>TRBJ2-7|15|TRBD1|TRBV10-3|-
TGTGCCATCAGTGAGTCGGGACAGGGGGCAAATGAGCAGTACTTC
CAISESGQGANEQYF
>TRBJ2-7|14|TRBD1|TRBV5-4|-
TGTGCCAGCAGCCCAAGACAGGGGGCCTACGAGCAGTACTTC
CASSPRQGAYEQYF
>TRBJ2-2|15|TRBD2|TRBV7-3|-
TGTGCCAGCAGCTTAGGGGGGGTTACCACCGGGGAGCTGTTTTTT
CASSLGGVTTGELFF
>TRBJ2-1|15|TRBD2|TRBV10-3|once
TGTGCCATCAGTGTTAGGAGCGGGGAGGGGAATGAGCAGTTCTTC
CAISVRSGEGNEQFF
>TRBJ1-1|14|-|TRBV5-1|-
TGCGCCAGCAGCGGGGTTTGGCGGGATACTGAAGCTTTCTTT
CASSGVWRDTEAFF
>TRBJ2-6|17|-|TRBV4-1|once
TGCGCCAGCAGCCGGGGTCGAATTTTAACTGGGGCCAACGTCCTGACTTTC
CASSRGRILTGANVLTF
>TRBJ2-7|18|-|TRBV7-9|-
TGTGCCAGCAGCTTAGTTCGAGATAGGGCAGGGTCGTTTTACGAGCAGTACTTC
CASSLVRDRAGSFYEQYF
>TRBJ2-1|15|TRBD1|TRBV10-2|-
TGCGCCAGCAGCGTTACCGGGACAGGGTACAATGAGCAGTTCTTC
CASSVTGTGYNEQFF
>TRBJ1-2|13|-|TRBV28|-
TGTGCCAGCAGTTTAGTTCGGAGATATGGCTACACCTTC
CASSLVRRYGYTF
>TRBJ1-5|14|-|TRBV10-2|-
TGCGCCAGCAGTGTAATGAGTAGCAATCAGCCCCAGCATTTT
CASSVMSSNQPQHF
>TRBJ1-2|18|TRBD1|TRBV7-9|-
TGTGCCAGCAGCTTAGTACTATGGAGGGGACAGCCCCACTATGGCTACACCTTC
CASSLVLWRGQPHYGYTF
>TRBJ2-1|17|TRBD2|TRBV28|-
TGTGCCAGCAAATTAGCGGGACAAAGATACTCCTACAATGAGCAGTTCTTC
CASKLAGQRYSYNEQFF
>TRBJ2-7|14|TRBD2|TRBV5-1|-
TGCGCCAGCAGGGACCCTGGGAGGGACTACGAGCAGTACTTC
CASRDPGRDYEQYF
>TRBJ2-7|13|TRBD2|TRBV6-5|once
TGTGCCAGCCGACGACTAGCGGTGTACGAGCAGTACTTC
CASRRLAVYEQYF
>TRBJ2-1|11|-|TRBV9|-
TGTGCCGGTCAAATTAACAATGAGCAGTTCTTC
CAGQINNEQFF
>TRBJ1-6|14|TRBD1|TRBV10-3|-
TGTGCCATCAGCCGAGGGGGCGGGGATTCACCCCTCCACTTT
CAISRGGGDSPLHF
>TRBJ2-5|15|TRBD2|TRBV7-2|-
TGTGCCAGCAGCTTGGGGACTACCAGGCCGGAGACCCAGTACTTC
CASSLGTTRPETQYF
>TRBJ1-4|14|-|TRBV10-3|-
TGTGCCATCAGTGGGGGCAGGGGAACTGAAAAACTGTTTTTT
CAISGGRGTEKLFF
>TRBJ1-1|16|TRBD1|TRBV28|-
TGTGCCAGCAGTTTATATAACAGGGGGAGGAACACTGAAGCTTTCTTT
CASSLYNRGRNTEAFF
>TRBJ1-5|14|-|TRBV25-1|few
TGTGCCAGCAGTGAACCAGGGCCAGGTCAGCCCCAGCATTTT
CASSEPGPGQPQHF
>TRBJ2-7|17|-|TRBV5-1|-
TGCGCCAGCAGCTTGAGGGGTCCCAGCGGAGGGGGCTACGAGCAGTACTTC
CASSLRGPSGGGYEQYF
>TRBJ2-5|19|TRBD1|TRBV7-2|-
TGTGCCAGCAGCTTAGGACCCTGGGACAGGGGCGAGTACCAAGAGACCCAGTACTTC
CASSLGPWDRGEYQETQYF
>TRBJ2-3|19|-|TRBV21-1|-
TGTGCCAGCAGCAAAATCGGTGGATGGGAAGCGTGTCGGACAGATACGCAGTATTTT
CASSKIGGWEACRTDTQYF
>TRBJ1-5|12|-|TRBV28|-
TGTGCCAGCACAAGTAGCAATCAGCCCCAGCATTTT
CASTSSNQPQHF
>TRBJ1-5|15|TRBD1|TRBV18|-
TGTGCCAGCTCAGATACGAACAGGGGCGGACAGCCCCAGCATTTT
CASSDTNRGGQPQHF
>TRBJ2-6|18|TRBD1|TRBV5-5|-
TGTGCCAGCAGCTTGTTTTCGGGACAGAGCTCTGGGGCCAACGTCCTGACTTTC
CASSLFSGQSSGANVLTF
>TRBJ1-2|14|-|TRBV7-6|once
TGTGCCAGCAGCCCCTTGACAGGTAGCTATGGCTACACCTTC
CASSPLTGSYGYTF
>TRBJ1-4|14|-|TRBV5-1|-
TGCGCCAGCAGCTGGAGGGGGACTAATGAAAAACTGTTTTTT
CASSWRGTNEKLFF
>TRBJ1-2|14|-|TRBV27|-
TGTGCCAGCAGCCTGACTGGTTCTAACTATGGCTACACCTTC
CASSLTGSNYGYTF
>TRBJ2-1|17|TRBD2|TRBV10-3|-
TGTGCCATCAGCGCCGTTCTAGCGGGAGCCACCGGCAATGAGCAGTTCTTC
CAISAVLAGATGNEQFF
>TRBJ1-4|13|-|TRBV9|-
TGTGCCAGCAGCGTAGGTTTACATTTGCCGCTGTTTTTT
CASSVGLHLPLFF
>TRBJ2-7|14|-|TRBV18|-
TGTGCCAGCTCCCCCCTAATAGGGGTAAACGAGCAGTACTTC
CASSPLIGVNEQYF
>TRBJ2-3|14|-|TRBV7-7|-
TGTGCCAGCAGCTTAGCCCTGGCCACAGATACGCAGTATTTT
CASSLALATDTQYF